The 16 T cell receptor beta chains presented below share a single source sample, sequenced in a study of blood T cell repertoires in COVID-19. Assay: immunoSEQ multiplex PCR; the TCRdb copy retains only in-frame clones and omits some. The table has 45,000 to 60,000 clones, about three quarters seen once; the top ten hold 15%. The sequenced material came from peripheral blood. The receptors derive from a human donor with active or convalescent COVID-19. The donor label of this sample is uncertain.

V is TRBV7-8 and J is TRBJ1-5, with D uncertain. Germline V lookup: CDR1 SGHVS, CDR2 FQNEAQ. The CDR3 has 16 residues. Between the trimmed V and J ends, which lost 2 bases and 0 bases, there was a span of 11 bases. The CDR3 sequence is CASSLSRSNSNQPQHF. CDR3 DNA: TGTGCCAGCAGCTTATCGCGGTCGAATAGCAATCAGCCCCAGCATTTT.

The V and J genes are TRBV28 and TRBJ2-1; a possible D gene is TRBD2 (5 bases). The CDR3 sequence is 15 residues long. Trimming took off 5 bases at V and 0 bases at J, with 11 bases between the two ends. Per germline, CDR1 MDHEN and CDR2 SYDVKM. CDR3 nucleotide sequence: TGTGCCAGCAGTCCGGAGGCCGGCTCCTACAATGAGCAGTTCTTC. Residues: CASSPEAGSYNEQFF.

V and J are TRBV11-3 and TRBJ2-7, with 10 bases aligning to TRBD2. Losses at the gene ends were 3 bases for V and 3 bases for J; bases not matched to a gene: 2. The CDR3 runs 14 residues. Germline CDR1 is SGHNT and CDR2 is YENEEA. CDR3 in DNA: TGTGCCAGCAGCTTGGCTAGCGGGAGCTACGAGCAGTACTTC. Amino acid sequence: CASSLASGSYEQYF.

The chain recombines TRBV5-1 with TRBJ1-2; no reliable D call. The V end was cut by 6 bases, the J end by 7 bases, with 13 bases between. This CDR3 spans 12 amino acids. Looked up from germline, CDR1 is SGHRS and CDR2 is YFSETQ. The CDR3 spells CASKPGESGYTF. DNA of the CDR3: TGCGCCAGCAAACCAGGTGAATCTGGCTACACCTTC.

The rearrangement uses TRBV5-5 and TRBJ1-6; D gene uncertain. The CDR3 has 15 residues. Deletions cut 2 bases from V and 9 bases from J, with 15 bases between. CDR1 SGHKS and CDR2 YYEKEE come from the germline V gene (reference sequence). Here the CDR3 reads CASSLRMRGGSPLHF. In nucleotides, the CDR3 is TGTGCCAGCAGCTTAAGGATGCGGGGAGGTTCACCCCTCCACTTT.

The V gene is TRBV7-3, the J gene TRBJ1-1; D not resolved. The germline V gene encodes CDR1 SGHTA and CDR2 FQGTGA. This CDR3 is built from 14 residues. V lost 5 bases to trimming and J lost 4 bases, with 14 bases between them. CDR3 in amino acids: CASSRTSGSTEAFF. CDR3 sequence (DNA): TGTGCCAGCAGCCGAACGTCCGGGAGCACTGAAGCTTTCTTT.

The chain uses TRBV24-1 and TRBJ2-5; D possibly corresponds to TRBD1 (5 bases). The CDR3 length is 14 residues. The germline V and J ends were trimmed by 3 bases and 4 bases, with 11 bases remaining between them. CDR1 and CDR2 from the germline V gene are KGHDR and SFDVKD. CDR3 nucleotides: TGTGCCACCAGTGATGCGTCGCAGGGAGAGACCCAGTACTTC. Translation gives CATSDASQGETQYF.

The chain employs TRBV9 and TRBJ2-7, with TRBD2 matching 9 bases. From germline, CDR1 is SGDLS and CDR2 YYNGEE. V was pared by 6 bases and J by 5 bases, with 6 bases of the junction left unmatched. This CDR3 contains 13 residues. CDR3 region: CASNRGREDEQYF. In nucleotides, the CDR3 is TGTGCCAGCAATCGCGGGAGGGAAGACGAGCAGTACTTC.

The chain combines TRBV19 with TRBJ2-7, with 7 bases fitting TRBD2. J lost 3 bases, V lost 6 bases, and 11 bases had no gene match. Germline CDR1 is LNHDA and CDR2 is SQIVND (reference sequence). This CDR3 comprises 15 residues. The CDR3 region is CASSPAREAGYEQYF. The DNA of the CDR3 is TGTGCCAGTAGCCCTGCACGGGAGGCCGGCTACGAGCAGTACTTC.

The V and J genes are TRBV9 and TRBJ1-3; D remains ambiguous. The CDR3 has 17 amino acids. Germline assignment: CDR1 SGDLS and CDR2 YYNGEE. V dropped 0 bases and J dropped 0 bases, with 13 bases sitting between them. CDR3 amino acids: CASSVDPMEGSGNTIYF. CDR3 nucleotide sequence: TGTGCCAGCAGCGTAGACCCAATGGAGGGCTCTGGAAACACCATATATTTT.

The V and J genes are TRBV7-2 and TRBJ2-7; possible D gene TRBD1, 6 bases. The CDR3 is 14 amino acids. V was clipped by 3 bases and J by 5 bases, with 14 bases between them. The germline CDR1 and CDR2 sequences are SGHTA and FQGNSA. The CDR3 coding sequence is TGTGCCAGCAGCTTTGCCGGGACATACAACGAGCAGTACTTC. As protein: CASSFAGTYNEQYF.

The chain combines TRBV27 with TRBJ2-5; 10 bases map to TRBD1. The germline V gene has CDR1 MNHEY and CDR2 SMNVEV (reference sequence). V lost 2 bases and J lost 5; bases outside the gene matches: 5. The CDR3 loop spans 15 amino acids. The CDR3 nucleotides are TGTGCCAGCAGTTTAGGACAGGGGGGTGTTGAGACCCAGTACTTC. Its translation: CASSLGQGGVETQYF.

The chain employs TRBV7-2 and TRBJ2-1; 7 bases align to TRBD2. After removal of 0 bases from V and 7 bases from J, the junction contained 3 bases not matched to a gene. Germline lookup yields CDR1 SGHTA and CDR2 FQGNSA. The CDR3 covers 14 residues. The CDR3 bases are TGTGCCAGCAGCTTAGCGGGAGGGCTGAATGAGCAGTTCTTC. The encoded protein is CASSLAGGLNEQFF.

The chain joins TRBV5-4 to TRBJ2-1; TRBD2 matches 8 bases. This CDR3 is 17 amino acids long. V gave up 4 bases and J gave up 2 bases; unmatched junction bases: 11. CDR1 SGHNT and CDR2 YYREEE come from the germline V gene (reference sequence). The CDR3 coding sequence is TGTGCCAGCAGCCCCCGGGTAGCGGGACTTACCTACAATGAGCAGTTCTTC. Translation gives CASSPRVAGLTYNEQFF.

V is TRBV2 and J is TRBJ1-5; D might be TRBD1 (5 bases). The CDR3 runs 17 residues. CDR1 is SNHLY, CDR2 FYNNEI, per germline. Trimming shortened V by 5 bases and J by 1 base, and 18 bases separated the two germline ends. CDR3 DNA: TGTGCCAGCAGTCCCTGGCAGGGCGTCGTGAGCAATCAGCCCCAGCATTTT. Its translation is CASSPWQGVVSNQPQHF.

The chain carries TRBV28 and TRBJ1-3; the match to TRBD1 covers 7 bases. Germline-derived CDR1 and CDR2 are MDHEN and SYDVKM. CDR3 length: 15 amino acids. J lost 3 bases, V lost 6 bases, and 8 bases had no gene match. The CDR3 loop is CASRPDRLNGNTIYF. In DNA, the CDR3 is TGTGCCAGCAGACCGGACAGGCTTAATGGAAACACCATATATTTT.